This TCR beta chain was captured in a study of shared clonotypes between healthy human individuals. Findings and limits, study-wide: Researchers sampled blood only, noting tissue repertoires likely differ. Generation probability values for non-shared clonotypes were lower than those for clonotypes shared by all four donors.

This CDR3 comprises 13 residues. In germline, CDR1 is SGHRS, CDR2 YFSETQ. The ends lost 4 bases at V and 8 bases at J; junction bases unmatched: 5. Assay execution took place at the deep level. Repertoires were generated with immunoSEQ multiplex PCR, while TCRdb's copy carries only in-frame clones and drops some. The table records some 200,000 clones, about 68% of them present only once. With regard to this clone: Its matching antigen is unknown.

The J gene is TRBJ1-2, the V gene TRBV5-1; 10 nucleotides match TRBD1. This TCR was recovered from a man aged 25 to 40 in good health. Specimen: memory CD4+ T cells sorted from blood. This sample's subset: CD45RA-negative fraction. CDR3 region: CASSPRTGGGYTF. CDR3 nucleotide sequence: TGCGCCAGCAGCCCACGGACAGGGGGAGGCTACACCTTC.